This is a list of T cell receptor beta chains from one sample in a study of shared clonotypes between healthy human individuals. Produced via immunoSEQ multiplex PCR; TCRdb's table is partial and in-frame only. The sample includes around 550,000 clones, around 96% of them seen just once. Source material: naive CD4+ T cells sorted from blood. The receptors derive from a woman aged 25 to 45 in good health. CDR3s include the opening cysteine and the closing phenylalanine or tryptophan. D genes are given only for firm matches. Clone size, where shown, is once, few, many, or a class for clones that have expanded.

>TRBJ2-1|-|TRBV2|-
CASSVWGPTYEQFF
TGTGCCAGCAGTGTTTGGGGGCCTACTTATGAGCAGTTCTTC
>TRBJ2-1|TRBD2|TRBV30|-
CACSLAGGGYNEQFF
TGTGCCTGTTCGCTAGCGGGAGGGGGCTACAATGAGCAGTTCTTC
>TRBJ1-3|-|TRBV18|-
CASQRVFGKGNTIYF
TGTGCCAGCCAACGGGTGTTTGGGAAAGGAAACACCATATATTTT
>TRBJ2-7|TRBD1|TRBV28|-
CASSLWGQGRDEQYF
TGTGCCAGCAGTTTATGGGGACAGGGGAGGGACGAGCAGTACTTC
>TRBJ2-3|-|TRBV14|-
CASSLGGAVSTDTQYF
TGTGCCAGCAGCCTCGGAGGGGCGGTTAGCACAGATACGCAGTATTTT
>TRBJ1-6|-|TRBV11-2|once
CASSLARTGYSPLHF
TGTGCCAGCAGCTTAGCACGGACGGGGTATTCACCCCTCCACTTT
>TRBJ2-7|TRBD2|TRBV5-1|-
CASSLTLSGSEQYF
TGCGCCAGCAGCCTAACTCTGAGCGGGAGCGAGCAGTACTTC
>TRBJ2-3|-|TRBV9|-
CASSVWADTDTQYF
TGTGCCAGCAGCGTATGGGCAGACACAGATACGCAGTATTTT
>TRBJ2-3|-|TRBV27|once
CASSFWGAAADTQYF
TGTGCCAGCAGTTTCTGGGGAGCGGCGGCAGATACGCAGTATTTT
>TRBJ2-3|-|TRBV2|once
CASSEYSFSTDTQYF
TGTGCCAGCAGTGAATACTCCTTTAGCACAGATACGCAGTATTTT
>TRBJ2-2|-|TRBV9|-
CASKSSGELFF
TGTGCCAGCAAGTCTTCCGGGGAGCTGTTTTTT
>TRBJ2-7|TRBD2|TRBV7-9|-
CASSLVGGSSSYEQYF
TGTGCCAGCAGCTTAGTGGGCGGGAGCTCTTCCTACGAGCAGTACTTC
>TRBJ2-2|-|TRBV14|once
CASSQDFGTGELFF
TGTGCCAGCAGCCAAGATTTCGGCACCGGGGAGCTGTTTTTT
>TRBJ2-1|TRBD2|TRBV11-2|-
CASSLIPAGLNNEQFF
TGTGCCAGCAGCTTAATACCAGCGGGACTCAACAATGAGCAGTTCTTC
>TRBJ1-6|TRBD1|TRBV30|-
CAYHGGQGTSPLHF
TGTGCCTACCATGGGGGACAGGGTACTTCACCCCTCCACTTT
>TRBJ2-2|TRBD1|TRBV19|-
CASSTGQGRGIGELFF
TGTGCCAGTAGTACCGGACAGGGAAGGGGAATCGGGGAGCTGTTTTTT
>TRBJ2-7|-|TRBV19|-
CASSIEGRAYEQYF
TGTGCCAGTAGTATAGAAGGCAGGGCCTACGAGCAGTACTTC
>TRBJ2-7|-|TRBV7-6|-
CASSLARSAGVYEQYF
TGTGCCAGCAGCTTAGCACGGAGTGCAGGGGTCTACGAGCAGTACTTC
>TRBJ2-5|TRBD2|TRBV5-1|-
CASSWGLAGAETQYF
TGCGCCAGCAGCTGGGGACTAGCGGGAGCAGAGACCCAGTACTTC
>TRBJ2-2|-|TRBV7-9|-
CASSLARGDTGELFF
TGTGCCAGCAGCTTAGCGCGTGGGGACACCGGGGAGCTGTTTTTT
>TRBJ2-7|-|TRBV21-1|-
CASSKRSRRLKSYEQYF
TGTGCCAGCAGCAAACGTTCCCGCCGATTAAAGTCCTACGAGCAGTACTTC
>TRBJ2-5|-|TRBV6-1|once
CASSNPGGGETQYF
TGTGCCAGCAGCAACCCGGGTGGCGGGGAGACCCAGTACTTC
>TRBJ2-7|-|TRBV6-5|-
CASSSTAVFYEQYF
TGTGCCAGCAGTTCGACAGCTGTATTCTACGAGCAGTACTTC
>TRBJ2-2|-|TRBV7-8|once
CASSPDLNTGELFF
TGTGCCAGCAGCCCCGACTTGAACACCGGGGAGCTGTTTTTT
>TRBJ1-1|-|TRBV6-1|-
CASSEWGSTEAFF
TGTGCCAGCAGTGAGTGGGGGAGCACTGAAGCTTTCTTT
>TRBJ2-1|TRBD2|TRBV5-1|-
CASSSALREDYNEQFF
TGCGCCAGCAGCTCGGCCTTGCGGGAGGACTACAATGAGCAGTTCTTC
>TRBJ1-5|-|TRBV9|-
CASSVDSGSQPQHF
TGTGCCAGCAGCGTAGATTCAGGGAGCCAGCCCCAGCATTTT
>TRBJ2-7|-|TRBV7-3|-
CASSSPAGEQYF
TGTGCCAGCAGCTCCCCGGCAGGGGAGCAGTACTTC
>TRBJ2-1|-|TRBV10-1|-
CASGESDGSYNEQFF
TGCGCCAGCGGAGAAAGCGACGGCTCCTACAATGAGCAGTTCTTC
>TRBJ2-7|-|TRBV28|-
CASSRKRAASYEQYF
TGTGCCAGCAGCCGAAAGCGGGCCGCCTCCTACGAGCAGTACTTC
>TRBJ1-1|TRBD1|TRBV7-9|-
CASSPLTGGWTEAFF
TGTGCCAGCAGCCCTTTGACAGGGGGCTGGACTGAAGCTTTCTTT
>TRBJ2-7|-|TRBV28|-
CASSPHRMSYEQYF
TGTGCCAGCAGTCCCCACCGGATGTCCTACGAGCAGTACTTC
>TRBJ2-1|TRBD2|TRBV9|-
CASSAPAGELPRTLNEQFF
TGTGCCAGCAGCGCCCCAGCGGGAGAGTTACCCCGGACTTTAAATGAGCAGTTCTTC
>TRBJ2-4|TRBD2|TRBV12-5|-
CASGFLSGWVEGAKNIQYF
TGTGCTAGTGGTTTTCTTAGCGGGTGGGTTGAGGGAGCCAAAAACATTCAGTACTTC
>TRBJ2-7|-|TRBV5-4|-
CASSLVGLAYEQYF
TGTGCCAGCAGCTTGGTGGGGTTAGCCTACGAGCAGTACTTC